These 27 T cell receptor beta chains originate from one sample sequenced in a study of CD8+CD57+ T cells in acquired aplastic anemia. Profiling of TCR beta VDJ combinations and CDR3 sequences used genomic DNA as template. Each CDR3 protein gets one entry after TCRdb re-called the reads with MiXCR. The sample lists some 220,000 distinct CDR3 sequences; 34% were seen once. Sequenced input: sorted CD4+, CD8+, or CD8+CD57+ T cells (not recorded which) from PBMCs. Receptor source: a human donor in good health, serving as a control.

Many counts were recorded for this clonotype. The CDR3 DNA reads TGTGCCAGCAGTTTACCTCAGCAAAAACTGTTTTTT. Its translation is CASSLPQQKLFF. The chain links TRBV12-3 or TRBV12-4 to TRBJ1-4; D unresolved. The ends were cut back, 2 bases at V and 9 bases at J, with 7 bases in the middle. CDR3 length: 12 amino acids.

V is TRBV5-6 and J is TRBJ1-3, with D possibly TRBD1 on 5 matching bases. The CDR3 loop spans 16 amino acids. With 4 bases removed from V and 5 bases from J, the gap between germline ends came to 19 bases. The V gene's germline CDR1 is SGHDT and CDR2 YYEEEE. CDR3 nucleotides: TGTGCCAGCAGCCGGACACTGTCAGGGTACAGAAACACCATATATTTT. It translates to CASSRTLSGYRNTIYF.

The chain employs TRBV25-1 and TRBJ2-7; a possible D gene is TRBD1 (6 bases). V was shortened by 1 base and J by 1 base, with 11 bases between the two germline ends. The CDR3 consists of 15 residues. Germline V gives CDR1 MGHDK, CDR2 SYGVNS. DNA for the CDR3: TGTGCCAGCAGTGAATGGGCCACAGGGTCCTACGAGCAGTACTTC. Translation gives CASSEWATGSYEQYF.

Comments on this clonotype: A much larger clone is a single base away; this may be a read error. The J gene is TRBJ1-2, the V gene TRBV12-3 or TRBV12-4; a possible D gene is TRBD1 (6 bases). The CDR3 extends over 15 amino acids. CDR3 bases: TGTGCCAGCAGTCCGGGACAAGTCGGCCTCTATGGCTGCACCTTC. Encoded protein: CASSPGQVGLYGCTF.

V and J are TRBV10-3 and TRBJ1-1; maybe TRBD1 (5 bases). The CDR3 is 15 residues long. Deletions cut 1 base from V and 7 bases from J, with 16 bases between. Per the germline V gene, CDR1 is ENHRY and CDR2 is SYGVKD. The CDR3 sequence is CAISEWGVTEGEAFF. The DNA for the CDR3 is TGTGCCATCAGTGAGTGGGGGGTGACAGAGGGTGAAGCTTTCTTT.

The chain carries TRBV2 and TRBJ2-5; D may be TRBD1 (5 bases). The CDR3 runs 13 residues. V was cut by 3 bases and J by 1 base, with 6 bases left in between. Germline lookup yields CDR1 SNHLY and CDR2 FYNNEI. CDR3 coding DNA: TGTGCCAGCAGTGAGCAGGGCCAAGAGACCCAGTACTTC. This gives the protein CASSEQGQETQYF.

The V and J genes are TRBV7-2 and TRBJ2-1; D perhaps matches TRBD2 (7 bases). V lost 6 bases and J lost 5, with 23 bases in between. The CDR3 contains 17 residues. Per germline, CDR1 SGHTA and CDR2 FQGNSA. CDR3 nucleotides: TGTGCCAGCAGATACCCCCTAGGGAGGGGGTCCCACAATGAGCAGTTCTTC. This codes for CASRYPLGRGSHNEQFF.

This clonotype has just a few counts. This chain uses TRBV4-1 with TRBJ2-3, with 7 positions matching TRBD2. The ends lost 1 base at V and 1 base at J; junction bases unmatched: 8. There are 17 residues in the CDR3. Germline assignment: CDR1 MGHRA and CDR2 YSYEKL. The CDR3 spells CASSQGSREYRTDTQYF. The CDR3 region has the DNA TGCGCCAGCAGCCAAGGGTCGCGGGAGTATCGCACAGATACGCAGTATTTT.

This clonotype was counted ten times or more. The chain uses TRBV6-1 and TRBJ2-5, with TRBD1 as a possible D gene (5 bases). Per the germline V gene, CDR1 is MNHNS and CDR2 is SASEGT. V lost 7 bases and J 2 bases, leaving 11 bases between the germline ends. The CDR3 sequence is 13 residues long. As DNA, the CDR3 is TGTGCCAGCACGTTGCAGGGACAAGAGACCCAGTACTTC. It codes for CASTLQGQETQYF.

The chain employs TRBV5-4 and TRBJ2-7; TRBD1 agrees at 11 bases. The germline CDR1 and CDR2 sequences are SGHNT and YYREEE (reference sequence). After removal of 3 bases from V and 6 bases from J, the junction contained 5 bases not matched to a gene. The length of the CDR3 is 14 residues. CDR3 in amino acids: CASSSPGTGGEQYF. The CDR3 DNA sequence: TGTGCCAGCAGCTCTCCCGGGACAGGGGGCGAGCAGTACTTC.

This clonotype was seen at least ten times. CDR3 coding DNA: TGTGCCAGCTCACCACCGGGACTGTCTAACTATGGCTACACCTTC. As protein: CASSPPGLSNYGYTF. The chain has TRBV18 and TRBJ1-2; tentative D call: TRBD1 (5 bases). CDR3 length: 15 amino acids. Germline-derived CDR1 and CDR2 are KGHSH and LQKENI. Trimming pared 0 bases from V and 0 bases from J, leaving 8 bases between.

This clonotype occurred a few times. The V gene is TRBV7-9, the J gene TRBJ1-1; D might be TRBD1 (6 bases). V dropped 4 bases and J dropped 2 bases, with 17 bases sitting between them. Per the germline V gene, CDR1 is SEHNR and CDR2 is FQNEAQ (reference sequence). This CDR3 spans 16 amino acids. The CDR3 loop is CASSSTRGGVNTEAFF. CDR3 DNA: TGTGCCAGCAGCTCGACCAGGGGAGGGGTCAACACTGAAGCTTTCTTT.

This clonotype has at least ten counts. The chain joins TRBV3-1 to TRBJ1-6; D is unclear. The CDR3 is 13 amino acids. Trimming removed 1 base from V and 8 bases from J, with 6 bases in between. Germline V CDR1 and CDR2: LGHDT, YNNKEL (reference sequence). The DNA for the CDR3 is TGTGCCAGCAGCCAAGTAGGAGATTCACCCCTCCACTTT. Protein product: CASSQVGDSPLHF. The complete variable domain, with remaining parts taken from reference TRBV3-1 and TRBJ1-6, reads DTAVSQTPKYLVTQMGNDKSIKCEQNLGHDTMYWYKQDSKKFLKIMFSYNNKELIINETVPNRFSPKSPDKAHLNLHINSLELGDSAVYFCASSQVGDSPLHFGNGTRLTVT.

This clonotype appeared many times. The V and J genes are TRBV10-3 and TRBJ1-5; 9 bases fit TRBD1. V shed 2 bases and J 4 bases; nucleotides not matched to a gene: 6. Germline V gene sequence: CDR1 ENHRY, CDR2 SYGVKD. CDR3 size: 16 residues. The CDR3 DNA sequence: TGTGCCATCAGTGAGGGGAAGGACAGGGGAAATCAGCCCCAGCATTTT. It codes for CAISEGKDRGNQPQHF.

The rearrangement uses TRBV29-1 and TRBJ1-2, with D possibly matching TRBD1 (6 bases). The CDR3 runs to 13 residues. V was cut by 3 bases and J by 6 bases, with 14 bases left in between. Germline CDR1 and CDR2: SQVTM and ANQGSEA. DNA for the CDR3: TGCAGCGTTGATCATAGGACAGCGAATGGCTACACCTTC. Encoded protein: CSVDHRTANGYTF. The full variable domain, with the rest looked up from reference TRBV29-1 and TRBJ1-2, is SAVISQKPSRDICQRGTSLTIQCQVDSQVTMMFWYRQQPGQSLTLIATANQGSEATYESGFVIDKFPISRPNLTFSTLTVSNMSPEDSSIYLCSVDHRTANGYTFGSGTRLTVV.

This clonotype was counted ten times or more. This chain connects TRBV20-1 to TRBJ2-5; D is unresolved. V was trimmed by 7 bases and J by 1 base, leaving 13 bases between them. There are 13 residues in the CDR3. Looked up from germline, CDR1 is DFQATT and CDR2 is SNEGSKA (reference sequence). The CDR3 DNA follows: TGCAGTGAAAGGGATCACTCCCAAGAGACCCAGTACTTC. This codes for CSERDHSQETQYF.

The chain is built from TRBV3-1 and TRBJ2-3; D may correspond to TRBD1 or TRBD2 (7 bases each). Germline assignment: CDR1 LGHDT and CDR2 YNNKEL (reference sequence). Trimming took off 4 bases at V and 0 bases at J, with 14 bases between the two ends. This CDR3 is 16 amino acids long. The CDR3 loop is CASSPRQGLSTDTQYF. CDR3 in DNA: TGTGCCAGCAGCCCCCGACAGGGACTAAGCACAGATACGCAGTATTTT.

The chain is built from TRBV6-4 and TRBJ1-6; D not resolved. V was shortened by 3 bases and J by 6 bases, with 6 bases between the two germline ends. In germline, CDR1 is MRHNA, CDR2 SNTAGT. The CDR3 runs to 13 residues. The CDR3 sequence: CASSESTNSPLHF. CDR3 nucleotides: TGTGCCAGCAGTGAATCTACTAATTCACCCCTCCACTTT.

This clonotype was detected many times. The chain recombines TRBV7-8 with TRBJ2-7; D possibly corresponds to TRBD1 (5 bases). This CDR3 spans 13 amino acids. Germline lookup yields CDR1 SGHVS and CDR2 FQNEAQ. V dropped 1 base and J dropped 7 bases, with 11 bases sitting between them. CDR3 protein: CASSLVQGREQYF. The CDR3 DNA reads as TGTGCCAGCAGCTTAGTCCAGGGAAGGGAGCAGTACTTC.

Remarks on this clonotype: The junction departs from the called germline gene at one end, perhaps through a read error. The chain recombines TRBV10-3 with TRBJ1-1, with D maybe TRBD1 (6 bases). This CDR3 is built from 13 residues. The germline gives CDR1 ENHRY, CDR2 SYGVKD. The CDR3 coding sequence is TGTGACATCAGTGAAGGGGGACCCACTGAGGCTTTCTTT. Translating it yields CDISEGGPTEAFF.

This clonotype has just a few counts. The V and J genes are TRBV18 and TRBJ2-5; D is perhaps TRBD2 (5 bases). V was clipped by 4 bases and J by 2 bases, with 8 bases between them. The CDR3 sequence is 13 residues long. Germline loops: CDR1 KGHSH, CDR2 LQKENI. The CDR3 sequence is CASSRQRQETQYF. In DNA form, the CDR3 reads TGTGCCAGCTCACGTCAGCGGCAAGAGACCCAGTACTTC.

This clonotype was found a few times. The V and J genes are TRBV6-4 and TRBJ1-4; D unclear. The CDR3 is made up of 10 amino acids. Germline V gives CDR1 MRHNA, CDR2 SNTAGT. Between the trimmed V and J ends, which lost 10 bases and 10 bases, there was a span of 10 bases. As DNA, the CDR3 is TGTGCCACCAAACGCCCAAAACTGTTTTTT. Its protein is CATKRPKLFF.

V gene TRBV2 combines with J gene TRBJ1-2, with 10 positions matching TRBD1. V lost 7 bases and J lost 4; bases outside the gene matches: 3. Germline V gene lookup returns CDR1 SNHLY and CDR2 FYNNEI. The CDR3 is made up of 13 amino acids. CDR3 residues: CASIGDRGYGYTF. Written as DNA, the CDR3 is TGTGCCAGCATCGGGGACAGGGGCTATGGCTACACCTTC.

There are many counts of this clonotype. V usage is TRBV15 and J usage is TRBJ2-3, with D tentatively TRBD2 (6 bases). The CDR3 spans 16 residues. The germline V gene encodes CDR1 LNHNV and CDR2 YYDKDF (reference sequence). V lost 0 bases, J lost 3 bases, and 13 bases lay in between. CDR3 loop: CATSRDRGGITDTQYF. DNA for the CDR3: TGTGCCACCAGCAGAGATAGAGGCGGGATTACAGATACGCAGTATTTT.

The chain recombines TRBV10-3 with TRBJ2-7; D perhaps matches TRBD2 (5 bases). CDR1 ENHRY and CDR2 SYGVKD come from the germline V gene. Trimming stripped 8 bases from V and 5 bases from J, with 13 bases between. The CDR3 contains 12 residues. The CDR3: CAIQRGFDEQYF. The CDR3 nucleotides read TGTGCCATCCAACGGGGATTTGACGAGCAGTACTTC.

This clonotype was found many times. The rearrangement links TRBV7-3 to TRBJ1-1; tentative D call: TRBD1 (5 bases). This CDR3 is built from 13 residues. The V and J ends lost 1 base and 3 bases respectively, with 6 bases between them. Looked up from germline, CDR1 is SGHTA and CDR2 is FQGTGA. For the CDR3, the DNA is TGTGCCAGCAGCTTAAAAGGGGACACTGAAGCTTTCTTT. As protein: CASSLKGDTEAFF.

This rearrangement joins TRBV11-1 to TRBJ2-2; no clear D gene. Germline V gene lookup returns CDR1 SGHAT and CDR2 FQDESV (reference sequence). This CDR3 comprises 16 residues. V lost 5 bases and J 2 bases, leaving 15 bases between the germline ends. The CDR3 DNA is TGTGCCAGCAGCGGCGGCGGATCCCATAACACCGGGGAGCTGTTTTTT. It specifies CASSGGGSHNTGELFF.